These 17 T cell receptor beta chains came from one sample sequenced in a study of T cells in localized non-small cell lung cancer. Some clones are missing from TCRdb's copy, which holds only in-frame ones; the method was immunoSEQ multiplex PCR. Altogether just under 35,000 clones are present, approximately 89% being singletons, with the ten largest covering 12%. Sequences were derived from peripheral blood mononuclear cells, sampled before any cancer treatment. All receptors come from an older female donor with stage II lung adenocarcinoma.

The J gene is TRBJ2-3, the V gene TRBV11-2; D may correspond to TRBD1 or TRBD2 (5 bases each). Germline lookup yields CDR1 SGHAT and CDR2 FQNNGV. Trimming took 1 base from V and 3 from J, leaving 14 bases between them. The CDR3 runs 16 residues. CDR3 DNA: TGTGCCAGCAGCTTAGGGGGACGACCAAATACAGATACGCAGTATTTT. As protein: CASSLGGRPNTDTQYF.

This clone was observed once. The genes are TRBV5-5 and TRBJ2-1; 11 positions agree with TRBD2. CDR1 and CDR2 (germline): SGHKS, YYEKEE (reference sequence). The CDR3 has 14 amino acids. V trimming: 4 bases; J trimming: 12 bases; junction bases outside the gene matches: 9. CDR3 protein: CASSRGLAVWGQFF. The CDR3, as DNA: TGTGCCAGCAGCCGGGGACTAGCGGTCTGGGGGCAGTTCTTC.

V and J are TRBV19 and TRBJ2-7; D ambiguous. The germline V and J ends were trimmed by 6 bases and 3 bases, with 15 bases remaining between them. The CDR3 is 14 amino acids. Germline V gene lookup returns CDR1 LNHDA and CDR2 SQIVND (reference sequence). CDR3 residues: CASSRTNADYEQYF. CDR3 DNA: TGTGCCAGTAGCCGTACTAATGCCGACTACGAGCAGTACTTC.

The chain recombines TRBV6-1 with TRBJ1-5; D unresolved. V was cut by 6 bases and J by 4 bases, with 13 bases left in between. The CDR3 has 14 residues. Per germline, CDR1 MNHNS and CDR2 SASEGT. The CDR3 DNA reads TGTGCCAGCAGCAGCATACCGCGTAATCAGCCCCAGCATTTT. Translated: CASSSIPRNQPQHF.

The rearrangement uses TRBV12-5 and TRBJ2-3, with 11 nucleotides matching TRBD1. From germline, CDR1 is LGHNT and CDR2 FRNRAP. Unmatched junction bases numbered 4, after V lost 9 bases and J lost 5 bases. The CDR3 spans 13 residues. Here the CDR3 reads CASGQGAKDTQYF. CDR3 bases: TGTGCTAGCGGACAGGGGGCAAAAGATACGCAGTATTTT.

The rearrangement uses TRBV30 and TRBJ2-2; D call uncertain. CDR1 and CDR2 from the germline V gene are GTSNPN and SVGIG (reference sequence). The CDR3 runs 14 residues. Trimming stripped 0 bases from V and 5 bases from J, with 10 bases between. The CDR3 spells CAWSVSGVTGELFF. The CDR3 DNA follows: TGTGCCTGGAGTGTCAGTGGGGTTACCGGGGAGCTGTTTTTT.

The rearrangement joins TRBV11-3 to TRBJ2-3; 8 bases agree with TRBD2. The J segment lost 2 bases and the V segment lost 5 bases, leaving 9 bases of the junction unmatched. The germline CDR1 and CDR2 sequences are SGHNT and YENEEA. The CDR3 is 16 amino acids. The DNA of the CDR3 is TGTGCCAGCAGCGGTAGCGGGGCGGGTAACACAGATACGCAGTATTTT. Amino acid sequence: CASSGSGAGNTDTQYF.

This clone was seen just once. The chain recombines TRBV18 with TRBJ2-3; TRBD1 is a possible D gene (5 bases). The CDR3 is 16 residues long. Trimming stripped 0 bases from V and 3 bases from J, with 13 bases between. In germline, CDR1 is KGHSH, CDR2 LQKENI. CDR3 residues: CASSPPQGLVTDTQYF. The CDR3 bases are TGTGCCAGCTCACCACCGCAGGGCCTCGTAACAGATACGCAGTATTTT. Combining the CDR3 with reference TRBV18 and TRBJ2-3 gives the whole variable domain NAGVMQNPRHLVRRRGQEARLRCSPMKGHSHVYWYRQLPEEGLKFMVYLQKENIIDESGMPKERFSAEFPKEGPSILRIQQVVRGDSAAYFCASSPPQGLVTDTQYFGPGTRLTVL.

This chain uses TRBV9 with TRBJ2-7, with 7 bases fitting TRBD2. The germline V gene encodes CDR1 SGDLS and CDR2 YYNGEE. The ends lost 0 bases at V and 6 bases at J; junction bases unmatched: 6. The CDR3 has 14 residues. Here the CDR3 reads CASSVALGGAEQYF. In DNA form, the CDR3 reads TGTGCCAGCAGCGTAGCTTTGGGAGGGGCCGAGCAGTACTTC.

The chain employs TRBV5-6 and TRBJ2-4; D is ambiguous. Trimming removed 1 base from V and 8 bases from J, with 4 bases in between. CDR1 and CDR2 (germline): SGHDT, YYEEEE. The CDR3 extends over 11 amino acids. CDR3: CASSLTDIQYF. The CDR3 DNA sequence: TGTGCCAGCAGCTTGACCGACATTCAGTACTTC.

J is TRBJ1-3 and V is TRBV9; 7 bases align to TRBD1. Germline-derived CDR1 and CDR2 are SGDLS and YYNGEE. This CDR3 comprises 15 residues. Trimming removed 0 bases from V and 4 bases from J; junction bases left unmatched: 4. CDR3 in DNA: TGTGCCAGCAGCGTAGGACAGGGTAACGGAAACACCATATATTTT. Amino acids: CASSVGQGNGNTIYF.

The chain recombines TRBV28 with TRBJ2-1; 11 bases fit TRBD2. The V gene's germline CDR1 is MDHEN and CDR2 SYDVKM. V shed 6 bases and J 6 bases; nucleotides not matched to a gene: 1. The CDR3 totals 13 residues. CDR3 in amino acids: CASSLAGGNEQFF. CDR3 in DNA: TGTGCCAGCAGCCTAGCGGGAGGCAATGAGCAGTTCTTC.

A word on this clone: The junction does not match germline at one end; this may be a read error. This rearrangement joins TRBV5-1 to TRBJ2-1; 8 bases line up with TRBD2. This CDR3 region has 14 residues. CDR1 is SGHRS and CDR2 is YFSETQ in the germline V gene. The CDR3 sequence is CATSGGTSYNEQFF. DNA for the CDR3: TGCGCCACCAGCGGGGGCACCTCCTACAATGAGCAGTTCTTC.

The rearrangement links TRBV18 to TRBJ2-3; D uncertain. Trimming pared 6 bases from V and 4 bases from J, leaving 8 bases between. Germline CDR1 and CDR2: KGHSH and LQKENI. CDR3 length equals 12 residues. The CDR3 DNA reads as TGTGCCAGCTCCATGGACCCAGATACGCAGTATTTT. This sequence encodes CASSMDPDTQYF.

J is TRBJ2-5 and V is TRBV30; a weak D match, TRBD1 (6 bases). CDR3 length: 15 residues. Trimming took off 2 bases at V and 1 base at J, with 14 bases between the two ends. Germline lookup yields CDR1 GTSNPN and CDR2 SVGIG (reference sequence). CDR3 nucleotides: TGTGCCTGGAGTATTCCCGGGACATCCCAAGAGACCCAGTACTTC. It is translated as CAWSIPGTSQETQYF. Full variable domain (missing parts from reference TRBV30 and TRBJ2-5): SQTIHQWPATLVQPVGSPLSLECTVEGTSNPNLYWYRQAAGRGLQLLFYSVGIGQISSEVPQNLSASRPQDRQFILSSKKLLLSDSGFYLCAWSIPGTSQETQYFGPGTRLLVL.

CDR3 loop: CAWSPSQRTYEQYF. The CDR3 DNA sequence: TGTGCCTGGAGCCCCAGTCAGAGGACCTACGAGCAGTACTTC. The chain joins TRBV30 to TRBJ2-7; D gene uncertain. V was pared by 3 bases and J by 2 bases, with 14 bases between. Germline assignment: CDR1 GTSNPN and CDR2 SVGIG (reference sequence). The CDR3 sequence is 14 residues long.

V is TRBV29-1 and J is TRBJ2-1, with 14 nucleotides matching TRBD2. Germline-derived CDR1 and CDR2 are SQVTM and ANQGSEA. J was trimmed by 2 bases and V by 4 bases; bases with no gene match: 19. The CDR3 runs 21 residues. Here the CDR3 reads CSVVRQFGWGLAGEAYNEQFF. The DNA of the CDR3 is TGCAGCGTTGTTAGACAGTTCGGGTGGGGACTAGCGGGAGAAGCCTACAATGAGCAGTTCTTC.